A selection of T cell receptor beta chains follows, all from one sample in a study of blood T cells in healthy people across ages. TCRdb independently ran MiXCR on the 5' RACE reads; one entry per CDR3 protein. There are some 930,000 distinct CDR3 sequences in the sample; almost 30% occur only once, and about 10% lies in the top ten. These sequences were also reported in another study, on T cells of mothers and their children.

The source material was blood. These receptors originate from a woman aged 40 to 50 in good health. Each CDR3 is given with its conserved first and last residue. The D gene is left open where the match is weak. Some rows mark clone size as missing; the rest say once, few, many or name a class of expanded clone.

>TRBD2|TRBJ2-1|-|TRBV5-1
CASNPGLADAYGEQFF
TGCGCCAGCAACCCGGGACTAGCGGATGCCTACGGGGAGCAGTTCTTC
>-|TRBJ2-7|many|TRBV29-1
CSVGGLNYEQYF
TGCAGCGTTGGGGGTCTGAACTACGAGCAGTACTTC
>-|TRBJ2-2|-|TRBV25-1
CASSEWETITGELFF
TGTGCCAGCAGTGAATGGGAGACCATCACCGGGGAGCTGTTTTTT
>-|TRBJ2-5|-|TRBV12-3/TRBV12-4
CVSSRDSRGETQYF
TGTGTCAGCAGTCGGGACTCGAGGGGTGAGACCCAGTACTTC
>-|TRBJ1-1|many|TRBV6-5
CASSYLASMNTEAFF
TGTGCCAGCAGTTACTTGGCATCCATGAACACTGAAGCTTTCTTT
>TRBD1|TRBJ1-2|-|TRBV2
CASTWTGGYTF
TGTGCCAGCACTTGGACAGGGGGCTACACCTTC
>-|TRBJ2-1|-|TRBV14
CASSQDRGPWDNEQFF
TGTGCCAGCAGCCAAGATAGGGGACCATGGGACAATGAGCAGTTCTTC
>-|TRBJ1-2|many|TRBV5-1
CASSLLVGRAANYGYTF
TGCGCCAGCAGCTTGCTTGTAGGCAGGGCCGCTAACTATGGCTACACCTTC
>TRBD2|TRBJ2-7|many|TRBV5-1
CASSFGGKQYF
TGCGCCAGCAGCTTCGGGGGGAAGCAGTACTTC
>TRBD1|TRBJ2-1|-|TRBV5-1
CASSPGTGGGSEQFF
TGCGCCAGCAGCCCCGGGACAGGGGGGGGTAGTGAGCAGTTCTTC
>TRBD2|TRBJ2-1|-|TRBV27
CASGLAGGPNEQFF
TGTGCCAGCGGGCTAGCGGGGGGGCCGAATGAGCAGTTCTTC
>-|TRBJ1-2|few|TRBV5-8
CASSVPGQDYGYTF
TGTGCCAGCAGCGTACCGGGACAAGACTATGGCTACACCTTC
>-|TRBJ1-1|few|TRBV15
CATSIRREGSKAFF
TGTGCCACCAGCATTCGAAGGGAGGGCAGTAAAGCTTTCTTT
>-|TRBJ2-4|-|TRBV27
CASSLSASRELAKNIQYF
TGTGCCAGCAGTTTATCAGCGTCCAGGGAGCTAGCCAAAAACATTCAGTACTTC
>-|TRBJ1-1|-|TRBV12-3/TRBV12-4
CASSLGMVDTEAFF
TGTGCCAGCAGTCTAGGGATGGTGGACACTGAAGCTTTCTTT
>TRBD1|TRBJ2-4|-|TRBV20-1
CSVAGTGLEALGGKNIQYF
TGCAGTGTGGCCGGGACAGGGCTTGAGGCTTTGGGAGGCAAAAACATTCAGTACTTC
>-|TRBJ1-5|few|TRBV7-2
CASSLGQAHNQPQHF
TGTGCCAGCAGCTTAGGACAGGCCCACAATCAGCCCCAGCATTTT
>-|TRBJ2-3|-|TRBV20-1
CSADWAGTDTQYF
TGCAGTGCCGATTGGGCCGGCACAGATACGCAGTATTTT
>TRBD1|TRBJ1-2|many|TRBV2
CASRVDRDYGYTF
TGTGCCAGCAGGGTAGACAGGGACTATGGCTACACCTTC
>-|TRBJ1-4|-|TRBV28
CASSRVLNEKLFF
TGTGCCAGCAGCCGGGTCCTTAATGAAAAACTGTTTTTT
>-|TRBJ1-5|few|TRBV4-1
CASSSWHGNQPQHF
TGCGCCAGCAGCTCCTGGCACGGGAATCAGCCCCAGCATTTT
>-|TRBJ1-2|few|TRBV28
CASSELGQNYGYTF
TGTGCCAGCAGTGAACTAGGACAAAACTATGGCTACACCTTC
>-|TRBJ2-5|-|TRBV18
CASSDPFGGETQYF
TGTGCCAGCTCGGACCCATTCGGGGGAGAGACCCAGTACTTC
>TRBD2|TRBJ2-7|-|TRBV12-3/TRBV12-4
CANSLGTRNEQYF
TGTGCCAACAGTTTAGGGACTAGAAACGAGCAGTACTTC
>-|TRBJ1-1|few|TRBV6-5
CASQPSWARGNTEAFF
TGTGCCAGCCAACCCTCGTGGGCGAGGGGGAACACTGAAGCTTTCTTT
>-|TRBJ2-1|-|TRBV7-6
CASSEEVSITRERFF
TGTGCCAGCAGCGAAGAAGTGTCTATTACCAGGGAGCGGTTCTTC
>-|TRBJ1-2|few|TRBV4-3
CASSQDKGRYGYTF
TGCGCCAGCAGCCAAGACAAGGGCCGCTATGGCTACACCTTC